This record concerns one TCR beta chain sequence. The sample belongs to a study of T cell changes during pregnancy in multiple sclerosis. Some clones are missing from TCRdb's copy, which holds only in-frame ones; the method was immunoSEQ multiplex PCR. The data hold more than 55,000 clones, with roughly nine tenths observed a single time. Sequenced material: peripheral blood, taken in the third trimester of pregnancy. This sequence was found in a female donor with multiple sclerosis, enrolled in a pregnancy study.

The CDR3 coding sequence is TGTGCCAGTAGGACCAGTGGGGGGGGCGATTCCTACGAGCAGTACTTC. Amino acids: CASRTSGGGDSYEQYF. The genes are TRBV19 and TRBJ2-7, with a weak D call TRBD2 (7 bases). V gave up 6 bases and J gave up 1 base, with 19 bases separating them. From germline, CDR1 is LNHDA and CDR2 SQIVND (reference sequence). The CDR3 sequence is 16 residues long. Supplemented by reference TRBV19 and TRBJ2-7, the full variable domain reads DGGITQSPKYLFRKEGQNVTLSCEQNLNHDAMYWYRQDPGQGLRLIYYSQIVNDFQKGDIAEGYSVSREKKESFPLTVTSAQKNPTAFYLCASRTSGGGDSYEQYFGPGTRLTVT.